These 8 T cell receptor beta chains came from one sample sequenced in a study of OX40 agonist ivuxolimab in advanced cancers. Method: immunoSEQ multiplex PCR; TCRdb's copy keeps in-frame clones and lacks some. Found here are about 63,000 clones, roughly nine tenths of them singletons; the top ten hold about 0.8%. This material consisted of CD4+ or CD8+ T cells sorted from blood, taken in a trial of the OX40 agonist ivuxolimab. All receptors derive from an adult with an advanced solid tumor such as melanoma, head and neck, liver or kidney cancer.

The genes are TRBV7-2 and TRBJ2-2; D might be TRBD1 (6 bases). Germline V gene lookup returns CDR1 SGHTA and CDR2 FQGNSA. V lost 1 base and J lost 7, with 25 bases in between. CDR3 length equals 19 residues. The CDR3 loop reads CASSLVGHLTGSIDGELFF. Written as DNA, the CDR3 is TGTGCCAGCAGCTTAGTGGGACACTTGACGGGGAGTATAGACGGGGAGCTGTTTTTT. The variable domain in full, completed from reference TRBV7-2 and TRBJ2-2, reads GAGVSQSPSNKVTEKGKDVELRCDPISGHTALYWYRQSLGQGLEFLIYFQGNSAPDKSGLPSDRFSAERTGGSVSTLTIQRTQQEDSAVYLCASSLVGHLTGSIDGELFFGEGSRLTVL.

This clone came up once. This sequence joins TRBV21-1 and TRBJ1-5; the table's D gene call, TRBD1, was not cross checked with the DNA. TRBV21-1 is marked as a pseudogene. This CDR3 contains 17 residues. The CDR3 DNA is TGTGCCAGCAGCACAGCGGACAGGGAGAAAGGCAATCAGCCCCAGCATTTT. Protein sequence: CASSTADREKGNQPQHF.

The V and J genes are TRBV11-2 and TRBJ2-1; D is uncertain. Per the germline V gene, CDR1 is SGHAT and CDR2 is FQNNGV. The CDR3 extends over 15 amino acids. V was shortened by 4 bases and J by 8 bases, with 18 bases between the two germline ends. CDR3 in DNA: TGTGCCAGCAGCTCCCTCCTGGGATTCCGCTATGAGCAGTTCTTC. Translating gives CASSSLLGFRYEQFF.

This clone was found a few times. J is TRBJ2-2 and V is TRBV29-1; 8 bases fit TRBD2. The V gene's germline CDR1 is SQVTM and CDR2 ANQGSEA. The junction had 8 bases not matched to a gene; V was cut back by 7 bases and J by 4 bases. The CDR3 is made up of 14 amino acids. This CDR3 is CSGETSAGTGELFF. The CDR3 nucleotides read TGCAGCGGGGAGACTAGCGCTGGCACCGGGGAGCTGTTTTTT.

The chain combines TRBV7-2 with TRBJ2-7; tentatively, D is TRBD2 (7 bases). Trimming took 0 bases from V and 4 from J, leaving 10 bases between them. The CDR3 is 14 amino acids. The V gene's germline CDR1 is SGHTA and CDR2 FQGNSA. This CDR3 is CASSLAGGPYEQYF. The CDR3 DNA sequence: TGTGCCAGCAGCTTAGCGGGGGGGCCTTACGAGCAGTACTTC.

J is TRBJ2-3 and V is TRBV5-6, with 10 bases identical to TRBD2. The trim removed 0 bases at V and 2 bases at J, leaving 6 bases unmatched. This CDR3 is built from 17 residues. CDR1 and CDR2 from the germline V gene are SGHDT and YYEEEE. CDR3 nucleotides: TGTGCCAGCAGCTTGGAACTAGCGGGATTCTTCACAGATACGCAGTATTTT. This gives the protein CASSLELAGFFTDTQYF.

This chain links TRBV2 with TRBJ1-6, with D unresolved. Germline CDR1 SNHLY, CDR2 FYNNEI. The CDR3 runs to 13 residues. Deletions cut 4 bases from V and 8 bases from J, with 9 bases between. The CDR3 nucleotides are TGTGCCAGCAGTGGGAGGCCTTATTCACCCCTCCACTTT. Protein product: CASSGRPYSPLHF.

The V call is TRBV7-8, the J call TRBJ2-1, with 9 bases identical to TRBD1. The CDR3 is made up of 15 amino acids. CDR1 and CDR2 (germline): SGHVS, FQNEAQ. The ends lost 5 bases at V and 4 bases at J; junction bases unmatched: 6. This CDR3 reads CASSPDRGSYNEQFF. DNA for the CDR3: TGTGCCAGCAGCCCCGACAGGGGGTCATACAATGAGCAGTTCTTC. The full variable domain, its missing parts supplied by reference TRBV7-8 and TRBJ2-1, is GAGVSQSPRYKVAKRGQDVALRCDPISGHVSLFWYQQALGQGPEFLTYFQNEAQLDKSGLPSDRFFAERPEGSVSTLKIQRTQQEDSAVYLCASSPDRGSYNEQFFGPGTRLTVL.